This T cell receptor (beta chain) was profiled in a study of blood T cell repertoires in COVID-19. Across the whole study: Specimens from acute and convalescent COVID-19 originated in the United States, Italy and Spain. PBMCs, B-cell-depleted T cells, or T cells were the source of the cDNA or gDNA that made up the material.

Per the original data handling: Nucleated cell counts were estimated from reference gene primer amplification. Sequenced by immunoSEQ multiplex PCR; TCRdb stores in-frame clones only, minus some. D and trimming were read from the DNA, whereas the V and J calls and clone size are those reported in that table. Counted here are about 120,000 clones, approximately 87% occurring once; the ten biggest clones make up 7.6%. CDR3 length: 18 residues. The clonotype originates from a man aged 45-60 years with acute or convalescent COVID-19. The V and J genes are TRBV21-1 and TRBJ2-2; the D call of TRBD1 is as the table states it, not checked on the DNA. TRBV21-1 is a listed pseudogene. The sample taken for sequencing was peripheral blood. CDR3 DNA: TGTGCCAGGAAACCGACACACCACAGGGTTCAGTGGACCGGGGAGCTGTTTTTT. Its translation is CARKPTHHRVQWTGELFF.